This TCR beta chain was obtained from a study of T-cell memory formation after mild COVID-19. Study-wide background: TCR clusters were largely donor specific. The study, taken as a whole, reports: The study detected some responding clones in pre-infection memory, suggesting cross-reactive memory joined. CD4/CD8 balance held among clones contracting day 15 to 85, and later expanders leaned CD4+.

The CDR3 length is 14 residues. The germline V and J ends were trimmed by 7 bases and 5 bases, with 20 bases remaining between them. Germline loops: CDR1 SQVTM, CDR2 ANQGSEA. Constant-segment primers and 5'RACE yielded cDNA libraries for TCR alpha and TCR beta, each carrying sample barcodes and UMIs. TCRdb itself ran the 5' RACE reads through MiXCR, one entry per CDR3 protein. The data contain more than 150,000 distinct CDR3 sequences, under 14% of them singletons. This clonotype was seen at least ten times. Its antigen is unidentified. Sample: PBMCs or a T cell subset sorted from them (not recorded which). The receptor was isolated from a man aged 18-30 years who had mild COVID-19 (a few samples of this study predate the infection). Cell type and time point are not known. V and J are TRBV29-1 and TRBJ2-5; D is possibly TRBD1 (6 bases). CDR3 nucleotides: TGCAGCGGAGTATTGACAGGTACTAGGGAGACCCAGTACTTC. It encodes CSGVLTGTRETQYF.